This TCR beta chain appears in the sequencing data of a study of T cells in Graves' hyperthyroidism and ophthalmopathy. Diagnosis of hyperthyroidism was new in patients aged 18 to 65, and its duration was under 2 months. The study based diagnoses on clinical symptoms, serum thyroxine and TRAb, thyroid ultrasound and orbital computed tomography. PBMCs were sourced from roughly 9.3 ml fresh peripheral blood. RNA transcripts were the template for amplifying TCR beta CDR3 regions. The study used the HTBI primer set for a first-round RT-PCR of the TCR CDR3. A single record per CDR3 protein comes from TCRdb applying MiXCR to the multiplex PCR reads. The sample holds under 400,000 distinct CDR3 sequences, around a quarter seen once. This CDR3 is built from 14 residues. The J segment lost 4 bases and the V segment lost 3 bases, leaving 6 bases of the junction unmatched. Germline loops: CDR1 DFQATT, CDR2 SNEGSKA (reference sequence).

Study observations and caveats: A model of 13 V-J features distinguished ophthalmopathy from stable hyperthyroidism.

Remarks on this clonotype: Its antigen remains unknown.

The clonotype comes from a man aged 45-65 years with Graves' hyperthyroidism. The chain employs TRBV20-1 and TRBJ2-1, with TRBD2 matching 7 bases. Sequencing was carried out using blood. DNA for the CDR3: TGCAGTGCTAGCTGGGGGGGAGGGTACAATGAGCAGTTCTTC. Amino acid sequence: CSASWGGGYNEQFF.